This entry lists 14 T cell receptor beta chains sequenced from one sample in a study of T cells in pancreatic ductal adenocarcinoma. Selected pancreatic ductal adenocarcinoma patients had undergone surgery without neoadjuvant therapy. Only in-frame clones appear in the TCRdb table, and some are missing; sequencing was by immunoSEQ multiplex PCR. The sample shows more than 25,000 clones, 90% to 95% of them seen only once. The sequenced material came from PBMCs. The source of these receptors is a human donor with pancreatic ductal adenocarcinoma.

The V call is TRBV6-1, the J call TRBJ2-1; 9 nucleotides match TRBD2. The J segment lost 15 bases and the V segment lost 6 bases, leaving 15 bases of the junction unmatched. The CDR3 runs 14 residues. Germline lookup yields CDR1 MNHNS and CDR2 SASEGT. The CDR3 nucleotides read TGTGCCAGCAGGGACGCTAGCGGGACCTTTCTATTGTTCTTC. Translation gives CASRDASGTFLLFF.

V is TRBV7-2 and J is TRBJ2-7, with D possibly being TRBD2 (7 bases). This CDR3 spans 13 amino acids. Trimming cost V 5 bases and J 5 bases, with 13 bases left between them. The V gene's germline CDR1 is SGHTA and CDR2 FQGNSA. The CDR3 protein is CASSLSGGDEQYF. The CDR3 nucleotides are TGTGCCAGCAGCCTCTCGGGGGGCGACGAGCAGTACTTC.

CDR3 sequence (DNA): TGTGCCAGCAGCCGGGCCCCTAACTATGGCTACACCTTC. It yields the protein CASSRAPNYGYTF. The chain links TRBV14 to TRBJ1-2; D ambiguous. The ends were cut back, 4 bases at V and 0 bases at J, with 6 bases in the middle. The V gene's germline CDR1 is SGHDN and CDR2 FVKESK. CDR3 length: 13 residues. Complete variable domain (other parts from reference TRBV14 and TRBJ1-2): EAGVTQFPSHSVIEKGQTVTLRCDPISGHDNLYWYRRVMGKEIKFLLHFVKESKQDESGMPNNRFLAERTGGTYSTLKVQPAELEDSGVYFCASSRAPNYGYTFGSGTRLTVV.

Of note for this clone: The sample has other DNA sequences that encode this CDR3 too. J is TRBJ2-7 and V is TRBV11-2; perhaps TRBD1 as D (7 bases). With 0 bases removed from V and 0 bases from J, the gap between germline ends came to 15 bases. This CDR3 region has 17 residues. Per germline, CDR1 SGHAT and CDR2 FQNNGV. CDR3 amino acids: CASSLDRGTVPSYEQYF. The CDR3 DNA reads TGTGCCAGCAGCTTAGATCGGGGGACAGTTCCCTCCTACGAGCAGTACTTC.

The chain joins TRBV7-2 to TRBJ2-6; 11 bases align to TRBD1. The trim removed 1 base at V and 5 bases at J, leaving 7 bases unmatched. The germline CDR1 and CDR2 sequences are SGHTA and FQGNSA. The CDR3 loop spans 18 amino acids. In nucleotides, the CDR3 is TGTGCCAGCAGCTTAGGCGGACAGGGGGCGCGAAGGGCCAACGTCCTGACTTTC. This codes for CASSLGGQGARRANVLTF.

Here the CDR3 reads CAIQQGMNQPQHF. The CDR3, as DNA: TGTGCCATACAACAGGGGATGAATCAGCCCCAGCATTTT. The chain has TRBV10-3 and TRBJ1-5; 7 positions match TRBD1. The CDR3 length is 13 residues. Trimming removed 9 bases from V and 4 bases from J; junction bases left unmatched: 6. The V gene's germline CDR1 is ENHRY and CDR2 SYGVKD.

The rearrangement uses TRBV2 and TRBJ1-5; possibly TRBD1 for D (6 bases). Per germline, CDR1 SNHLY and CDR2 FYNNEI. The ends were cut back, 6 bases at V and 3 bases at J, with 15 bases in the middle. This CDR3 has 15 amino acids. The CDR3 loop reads CASSLGRGANQPQHF. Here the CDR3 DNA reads TGTGCCAGCAGCTTGGGCAGGGGCGCCAATCAGCCCCAGCATTTT.

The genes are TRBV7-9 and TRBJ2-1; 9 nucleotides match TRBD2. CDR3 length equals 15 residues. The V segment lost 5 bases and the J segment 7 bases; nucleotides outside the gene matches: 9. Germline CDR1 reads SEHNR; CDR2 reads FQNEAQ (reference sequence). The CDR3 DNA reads TGTGCCAGCAGCCAGCGACTAGCGGTCTCAAATGAGCAGTTCTTC. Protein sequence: CASSQRLAVSNEQFF.

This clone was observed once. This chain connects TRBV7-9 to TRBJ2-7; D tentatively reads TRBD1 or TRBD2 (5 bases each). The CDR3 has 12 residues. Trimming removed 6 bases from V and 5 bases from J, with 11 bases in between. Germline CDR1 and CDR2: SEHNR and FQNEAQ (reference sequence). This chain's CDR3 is CASRLLGDEQYF. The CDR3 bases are TGTGCCAGCAGACTGCTGGGGGACGAGCAGTACTTC. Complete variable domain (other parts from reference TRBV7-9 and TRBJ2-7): DTGVSQNPRHKITKRGQNVTFRCDPISEHNRLYWYRQTLGQGPEFLTYFQNEAQLEKSRLLSDRFSAERPKGSFSTLEIQRTEQGDSAMYLCASRLLGDEQYFGPGTRLTVT.

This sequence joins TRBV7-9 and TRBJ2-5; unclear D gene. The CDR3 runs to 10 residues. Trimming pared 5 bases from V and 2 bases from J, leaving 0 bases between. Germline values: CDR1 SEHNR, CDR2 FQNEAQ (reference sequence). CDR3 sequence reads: CASSQETQYF. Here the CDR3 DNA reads TGTGCCAGCAGCCAAGAGACCCAGTACTTC.

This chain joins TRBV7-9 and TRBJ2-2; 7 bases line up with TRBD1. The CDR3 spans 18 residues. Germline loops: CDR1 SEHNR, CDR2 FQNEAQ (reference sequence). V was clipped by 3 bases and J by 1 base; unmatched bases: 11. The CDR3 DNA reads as TGTGCCAGCAGCTTTATTTGGGTGGGGACAGAGAACACCGGGGAGCTGTTTTTT. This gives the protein CASSFIWVGTENTGELFF.

The DNA for the CDR3 is TGTGCCACCTCTAGGGAGCCCCGCTCCTACGAGCAGTACTTC. Its translation is CATSREPRSYEQYF. The genes are TRBV6-1 and TRBJ2-7; D perhaps matches TRBD2 (5 bases). Germline-derived CDR1 and CDR2 are MNHNS and SASEGT. The CDR3 runs to 14 residues. V was cut by 10 bases and J by 0 bases, with 16 bases left in between.

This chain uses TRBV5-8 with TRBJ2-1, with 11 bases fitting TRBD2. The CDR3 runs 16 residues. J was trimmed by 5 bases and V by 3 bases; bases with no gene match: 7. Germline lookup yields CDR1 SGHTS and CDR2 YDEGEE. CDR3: CASSWTSGWADNEQFF. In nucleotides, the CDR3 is TGTGCCAGCAGCTGGACTAGCGGGTGGGCTGACAATGAGCAGTTCTTC.

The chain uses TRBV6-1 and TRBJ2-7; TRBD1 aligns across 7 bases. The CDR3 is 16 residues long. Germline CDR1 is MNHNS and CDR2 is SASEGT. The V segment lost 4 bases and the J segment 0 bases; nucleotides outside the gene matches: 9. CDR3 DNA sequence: TGTGCCAGCAGTGGTATAGGGGGACAGATCTCCTACGAGCAGTACTTC. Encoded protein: CASSGIGGQISYEQYF.